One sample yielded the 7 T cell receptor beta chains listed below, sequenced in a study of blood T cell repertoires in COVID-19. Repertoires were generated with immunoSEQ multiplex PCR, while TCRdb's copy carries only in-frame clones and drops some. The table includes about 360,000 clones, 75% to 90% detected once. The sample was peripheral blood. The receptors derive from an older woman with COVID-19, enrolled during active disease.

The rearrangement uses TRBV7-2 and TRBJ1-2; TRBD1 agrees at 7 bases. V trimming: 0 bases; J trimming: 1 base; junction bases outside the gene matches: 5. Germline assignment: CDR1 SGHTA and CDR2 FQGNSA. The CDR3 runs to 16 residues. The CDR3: CASSLAIRGNNYGYTF. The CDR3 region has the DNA TGTGCCAGCAGCTTAGCCATCAGGGGGAATAACTATGGCTACACCTTC.

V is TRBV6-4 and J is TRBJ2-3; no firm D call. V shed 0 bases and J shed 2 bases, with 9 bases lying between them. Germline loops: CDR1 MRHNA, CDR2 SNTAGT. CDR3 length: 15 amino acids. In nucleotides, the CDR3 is TGTGCCAGCAGTGACTCGGAGCAGATCACAGATACGCAGTATTTT. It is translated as CASSDSEQITDTQYF.

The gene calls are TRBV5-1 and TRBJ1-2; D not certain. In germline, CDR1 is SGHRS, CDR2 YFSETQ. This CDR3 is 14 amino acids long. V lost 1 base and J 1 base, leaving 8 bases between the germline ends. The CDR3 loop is CASSLFSFNYGYTF. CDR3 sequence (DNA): TGCGCCAGCAGCTTGTTCAGTTTTAACTATGGCTACACCTTC.

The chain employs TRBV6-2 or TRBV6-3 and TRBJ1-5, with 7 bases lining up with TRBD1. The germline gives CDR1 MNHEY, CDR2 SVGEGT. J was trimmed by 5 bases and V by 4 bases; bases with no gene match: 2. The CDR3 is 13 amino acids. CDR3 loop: CASSLTGDQPQHF. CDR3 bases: TGTGCCAGCAGTTTAACAGGGGATCAGCCCCAGCATTTT.

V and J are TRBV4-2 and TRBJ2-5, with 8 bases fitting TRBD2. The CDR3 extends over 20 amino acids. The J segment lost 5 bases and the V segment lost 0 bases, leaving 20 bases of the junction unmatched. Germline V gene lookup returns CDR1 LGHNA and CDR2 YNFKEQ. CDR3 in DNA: TGTGCCAGCAGCCAAGATTTCGGAGGGATGAGCAGCGGGGGACCCGAGACCCAGTACTTC. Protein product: CASSQDFGGMSSGGPETQYF.

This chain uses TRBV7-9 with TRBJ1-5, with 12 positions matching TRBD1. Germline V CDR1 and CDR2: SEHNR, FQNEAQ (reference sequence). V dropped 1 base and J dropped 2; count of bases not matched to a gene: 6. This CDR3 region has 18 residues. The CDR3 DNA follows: TGTGCCAGCAGCTTAGTGGGACAGGGGGCTCCGGGCAATCAGCCCCAGCATTTT. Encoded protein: CASSLVGQGAPGNQPQHF.

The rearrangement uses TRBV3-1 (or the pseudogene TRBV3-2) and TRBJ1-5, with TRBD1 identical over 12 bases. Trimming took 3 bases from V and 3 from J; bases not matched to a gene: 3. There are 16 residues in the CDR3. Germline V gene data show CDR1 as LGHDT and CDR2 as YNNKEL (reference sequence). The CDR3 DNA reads TGTGCCAGCAGCCATGGGACAGGGGGCAACAATCAGCCCCAGCATTTT. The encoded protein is CASSHGTGGNNQPQHF.